The 31 T cell receptor beta chains below were found in one sample sequenced in a study of cytomegalovirus exposure and HLA in healthy donors (dated by TCRdb to the late 2010s). Libraries were built with the immunoSEQ multiplex PCR assay. For the multiplex PCR, a mixture combining 60 forward primers for TCR Vbeta segments and 13 reverse primers for TCR Jbeta segments was used. TCRdb provides this immuneACCESS table in a form limited to in-frame rearrangements. Some clones are lacking; in checked studies, under half of them reflect an unresolved V gene, and why the rest are absent is not known. This sample lists 130,000 or so clones; roughly 71% were detected once. The ten largest make up about 1.4% of the sample. The sample was PBMCs. These TCRs come from a woman aged 40 to 50 in good health and CMV-seronegative.

The chain combines TRBV5-4 with TRBJ1-1; tentative D call: TRBD1 (6 bases). This CDR3 spans 17 amino acids. V was pared by 0 bases and J by 3 bases, with 18 bases between. The V gene's germline CDR1 is SGHNT and CDR2 YYREEE (reference sequence). The CDR3 loop reads CASSLEQGVFRDTEAFF. As DNA, the CDR3 is TGTGCCAGCAGCTTGGAACAGGGTGTGTTTAGGGACACTGAAGCTTTCTTT.

The V gene is TRBV7-9, the J gene TRBJ1-4, with TRBD1 matching 7 bases. The CDR3 length is 17 residues. Germline trimming cut 1 base from V and 4 bases from J; bases unmatched to any gene: 9. Germline V CDR1 and CDR2: SEHNR, FQNEAQ (reference sequence). The CDR3 is CASSLGHKTGSNEKLFF. The CDR3 nucleotides are TGTGCCAGCAGCTTAGGCCATAAGACAGGGAGTAATGAAAAACTGTTTTTT.

This clone appeared a single time. The CDR3 spells CSVSSGGQTDTQYF. The CDR3 bases are TGCAGCGTGAGTAGCGGGGGGCAAACAGATACGCAGTATTTT. The rearrangement links TRBV29-1 to TRBJ2-3, with 10 bases aligning to TRBD2. The CDR3 extends over 14 amino acids. Germline loops: CDR1 SQVTM, CDR2 ANQGSEA. V trimming: 6 bases; J trimming: 3 bases; junction bases outside the gene matches: 6.

The CDR3 is CASSPPTSGGWEQFF. The DNA for the CDR3 is TGTGCCAGCTCACCACCGACTAGCGGGGGCTGGGAGCAGTTCTTC. This sequence joins TRBV18 and TRBJ2-1; 12 nucleotides match TRBD2. This CDR3 has 15 amino acids. CDR1 and CDR2 from the germline V gene are KGHSH and LQKENI. V dropped 0 bases and J dropped 10; count of bases not matched to a gene: 4.

The genes are TRBV7-8 and TRBJ2-7; TRBD1 is a possible D gene (7 bases). The germline V gene has CDR1 SGHVS and CDR2 FQNEAQ. This CDR3 is built from 14 residues. The germline V and J ends were trimmed by 6 bases and 1 base, with 13 bases remaining between them. The CDR3 DNA reads TGTGCCAGCAGTCCGACAGGGAGGTCCTACGAGCAGTACTTC. It codes for CASSPTGRSYEQYF. The full variable domain, with the rest looked up from reference TRBV7-8 and TRBJ2-7, is GAGVSQSPRYKVAKRGQDVALRCDPISGHVSLFWYQQALGQGPEFLTYFQNEAQLDKSGLPSDRFFAERPEGSVSTLKIQRTQQEDSAVYLCASSPTGRSYEQYFGPGTRLTVT.

J is TRBJ1-2 and V is TRBV7-9; D remains unclear. Germline CDR1 is SEHNR and CDR2 is FQNEAQ (reference sequence). The CDR3 runs 13 residues. With 5 bases removed from V and 3 bases from J, the gap between germline ends came to 10 bases. CDR3 residues: CASSPDWDYGYTF. CDR3 sequence (DNA): TGTGCCAGCAGCCCAGACTGGGACTATGGCTACACCTTC.

The chain links TRBV5-1 to TRBJ2-7, with 8 positions matching TRBD1. This CDR3 spans 14 amino acids. Per germline, CDR1 SGHRS and CDR2 YFSETQ. V gave up 3 bases and J gave up 2 bases; unmatched junction bases: 4. This CDR3 reads CASSSGTGAYEQYF. CDR3 nucleotide sequence: TGCGCCAGCAGCTCCGGGACAGGAGCCTACGAGCAGTACTTC.

The V and J genes are TRBV10-3 and TRBJ1-1; the D gene is possibly TRBD1 (5 bases). The germline V and J ends were trimmed by 1 base and 1 base, with 10 bases remaining between them. The CDR3 loop spans 15 amino acids. Germline lookup yields CDR1 ENHRY and CDR2 SYGVKD. This chain's CDR3 is CAISEYGRANTEAFF. CDR3 DNA sequence: TGTGCCATCAGTGAGTATGGCAGGGCGAACACTGAAGCTTTCTTT.

The sample holds a few counts of this clone. J is TRBJ2-2 and V is TRBV7-9, with D possibly matching TRBD1 (6 bases). CDR3 length equals 14 residues. Trimming removed 3 bases from V and 4 bases from J, with 9 bases in between. Germline V gives CDR1 SEHNR, CDR2 FQNEAQ (reference sequence). The CDR3 protein is CASSFDRTTGELFF. Here the CDR3 DNA reads TGTGCCAGCAGCTTCGACAGGACCACCGGGGAGCTGTTTTTT. Together with reference TRBV7-9 and TRBJ2-2, the CDR3 gives the full variable domain: DTGVSQNPRHKITKRGQNVTFRCDPISEHNRLYWYRQTLGQGPEFLTYFQNEAQLEKSRLLSDRFSAERPKGSFSTLEIQRTEQGDSAMYLCASSFDRTTGELFFGEGSRLTVL.

The V call is TRBV9, the J call TRBJ1-4, with 7 bases identical to TRBD1. The CDR3 is made up of 15 amino acids. Per the germline V gene, CDR1 is SGDLS and CDR2 is YYNGEE. V shed 4 bases, J shed 7 bases, and the junction held 10 bases outside the gene matches. For the CDR3, the DNA is TGTGCCAGCAGCCGTGTGACAGGGCTAGGTGAAAAACTGTTTTTT. Its protein product is CASSRVTGLGEKLFF. The whole variable domain, filled in from reference TRBV9 and TRBJ1-4, reads DSGVTQTPKHLITATGQRVTLRCSPRSGDLSVYWYQQSLDQGLQFLIQYYNGEERAKGNILERFSAQQFPDLHSELNLSSLELGDSALYFCASSRVTGLGEKLFFGSGTQLSVL.

The chain is built from TRBV4-3 and TRBJ1-2; tentative D call: TRBD1 (5 bases). V was clipped by 4 bases and J by 8 bases, with 17 bases between them. Per germline, CDR1 LGHNA and CDR2 YSLEER. The CDR3 extends over 14 amino acids. The CDR3 nucleotides read TGCGCCAGCAGCCCGTCGGGGGTACCCCTGGGCTACACCTTC. Residues: CASSPSGVPLGYTF.

This chain joins TRBV6-5 and TRBJ1-5; D is unclear. Germline CDR1 MNHEY, CDR2 SVGAGI. The V gene lost 0 bases and the J gene lost 1 base, with 7 bases spanning the gap. This CDR3 is built from 15 residues. This CDR3 is CASSYSGGSNQPQHF. The CDR3, as DNA: TGTGCCAGCAGTTACTCTGGCGGAAGCAATCAGCCCCAGCATTTT.

This sequence joins TRBV7-9 and TRBJ2-1; 7 positions agree with TRBD2. Unmatched junction bases numbered 5, after V lost 1 base and J lost 2 bases. This CDR3 has 16 residues. From germline, CDR1 is SEHNR and CDR2 FQNEAQ (reference sequence). CDR3 in amino acids: CASSLVDSGPYNEQFF. CDR3 DNA: TGTGCCAGCAGCTTAGTAGATAGCGGGCCCTACAATGAGCAGTTCTTC.

The rearrangement links TRBV2 to TRBJ2-7; 7 bases match TRBD1. This CDR3 is built from 14 residues. The germline CDR1 and CDR2 sequences are SNHLY and FYNNEI. The V and J ends lost 4 bases and 6 bases, in that order; junction bases with no gene match: 9. The CDR3 coding sequence is TGTGCCAGCAGTGGACAGGGTTTGATGAGCGAGCAGTACTTC. Its translation: CASSGQGLMSEQYF.

The chain links TRBV19 to TRBJ1-5, with no clear D. Germline CDR1 LNHDA, CDR2 SQIVND (reference sequence). The CDR3 is 13 residues long. V was shortened by 5 bases and J by 6 bases, with 11 bases between the two germline ends. The CDR3 loop is CASSLQRGQPQHF. The CDR3 nucleotides are TGTGCCAGTAGTCTCCAACGGGGTCAGCCCCAGCATTTT.

On this clone: Its ends do not fully match the called genes, so a read error is possible. V and J are TRBV20-1 and TRBJ2-7, with D perhaps TRBD2 (6 bases). This CDR3 is 11 amino acids long. The germline V gene has CDR1 DFQATT and CDR2 SNEGSKA (reference sequence). CDR3 nucleotides: TGTGCCGGGACTGACGGGATCGAGCAGTACTTC. Protein product: CAGTDGIEQYF.

This chain joins TRBV7-2 and TRBJ1-2; D might be TRBD1 (6 bases). V was shortened by 5 bases and J by 6 bases, with 13 bases between the two germline ends. Looked up from germline, CDR1 is SGHTA and CDR2 is FQGNSA. The CDR3 has 13 amino acids. CDR3 nucleotide sequence: TGTGCCAGCAGCACAGCACAGGGACATGGCTACACCTTC. It is translated as CASSTAQGHGYTF.

V is TRBV7-9 and J is TRBJ2-2; a weak D match, TRBD2 (5 bases). Germline V gives CDR1 SEHNR, CDR2 FQNEAQ (reference sequence). CDR3 size: 16 residues. The ends were cut back, 4 bases at V and 0 bases at J, with 12 bases in the middle. CDR3 sequence reads: CASSSLEFTNTGELFF. The CDR3 region has the DNA TGTGCCAGCAGCTCACTAGAGTTTACGAACACCGGGGAGCTGTTTTTT.

To note about this clone: Different DNA sequences within this sample yield the same CDR3. The chain combines TRBV6-1 with TRBJ1-2, with TRBD1 identical over 7 bases. There are 15 residues in the CDR3. In germline, CDR1 is MNHNS, CDR2 SASEGT. V shed 6 bases, J shed 6 bases, and the junction held 13 bases outside the gene matches. CDR3: CASSEHGTVADGYTF. The CDR3 region has the DNA TGTGCCAGCAGCGAACACGGGACAGTAGCTGATGGCTACACCTTC.

This clone came up many times. The CDR3 sequence is CAIGTDSNQPQHF. DNA for the CDR3: TGTGCCATCGGGACAGATAGCAATCAGCCCCAGCATTTT. The chain links TRBV10-3 to TRBJ1-5, with 7 bases aligning to TRBD1. The CDR3 loop spans 13 amino acids. The V segment lost 8 bases and the J segment 0 bases; nucleotides outside the gene matches: 1. CDR1 and CDR2 (germline): ENHRY, SYGVKD.

The rearrangement joins TRBV2 to TRBJ2-6; weak D call: TRBD1 (5 bases). Germline loops: CDR1 SNHLY, CDR2 FYNNEI. This CDR3 has 12 residues. V lost 9 bases and J lost 2, with 5 bases in between. DNA of the CDR3: TGTGCCAGGGGGCCTGGGGCCAACGTCCTGACTTTC. Its protein is CARGPGANVLTF.

The gene calls are TRBV6-1 and TRBJ2-7; 7 nucleotides align to TRBD1. Unmatched junction bases numbered 7, after V lost 5 bases and J lost 3 bases. CDR1 MNHNS and CDR2 SASEGT come from the germline V gene. This CDR3 spans 14 amino acids. In nucleotides, the CDR3 is TGTGCCAGCAGTCCCGGGACAGCGAACTACGAGCAGTACTTC. This codes for CASSPGTANYEQYF.

The chain combines TRBV9 with TRBJ1-2; D unclear. Trimming pared 1 base from V and 3 bases from J, leaving 7 bases between. The CDR3 is made up of 13 amino acids. Germline V gives CDR1 SGDLS, CDR2 YYNGEE. In DNA, the CDR3 is TGTGCCAGCAGCGTATATACAGACTATGGCTACACCTTC. It translates to CASSVYTDYGYTF.

The rearrangement uses TRBV2 and TRBJ1-6; 9 nucleotides agree with TRBD1. V lost 6 bases, J lost 6 bases, and 9 bases stayed unmatched. Germline assignment: CDR1 SNHLY and CDR2 FYNNEI. CDR3 size: 16 residues. The CDR3 coding sequence is TGTGCCAGCAGGGATAGGGACAGGGTGATTAATTCACCCCTCCACTTT. Translating gives CASRDRDRVINSPLHF. Supplemented by reference TRBV2 and TRBJ1-6, the full variable domain reads EPEVTQTPSHQVTQMGQEVILRCVPISNHLYFYWYRQILGQKVEFLVSFYNNEISEKSEIFDDQFSVERPDGSNFTLKIRSTKLEDSAMYFCASRDRDRVINSPLHFGNGTRLTVT.

The J gene is TRBJ1-5, the V gene TRBV7-6; D call uncertain. CDR3 length: 16 residues. The germline V and J ends were trimmed by 1 base and 1 base, with 11 bases remaining between them. Germline-derived CDR1 and CDR2 are SGHVS and FNYEAQ. The CDR3 loop reads CASSLGGMWSNQPQHF. CDR3 coding DNA: TGTGCCAGCAGCTTAGGCGGGATGTGGAGCAATCAGCCCCAGCATTTT.

This chain uses TRBV5-4 with TRBJ2-7, with 7 bases identical to TRBD1. Germline V lookup: CDR1 SGHNT, CDR2 YYREEE (reference sequence). V lost 4 bases to trimming and J lost 3 bases; unmatched junction nucleotides: 7. CDR3 size: 14 residues. CDR3 DNA sequence: TGTGCCAGCAGCACTCTGACAGGGAGCTACGAGCAGTACTTC. This encodes CASSTLTGSYEQYF. Filled out from reference TRBV5-4 and TRBJ2-7, the complete variable domain reads ETGVTQSPTHLIKTRGQQVTLRCSSQSGHNTVSWYQQALGQGPQFIFQYYREEENGRGNFPPRFSGLQFPNYSSELNVNALELDDSALYLCASSTLTGSYEQYFGPGTRLTVT.

The chain carries TRBV9 and TRBJ2-2, with unresolved D. The CDR3 is made up of 15 amino acids. Germline V gene data show CDR1 as SGDLS and CDR2 as YYNGEE. The V end lost 2 bases, the J end lost 0 bases, and 8 bases lay between the germline ends. CDR3 protein: CASSVYRSNTGELFF. CDR3 in DNA: TGTGCCAGCAGCGTCTACAGATCGAACACCGGGGAGCTGTTTTTT.

The V and J genes are TRBV30 and TRBJ1-1, with D unclear. Germline CDR1 is GTSNPN and CDR2 is SVGIG (reference sequence). The V end was cut by 1 base, the J end by 3 bases, with 9 bases between. The CDR3 totals 13 residues. The CDR3 loop is CAWSARPDTEAFF. CDR3 in DNA: TGTGCCTGGAGTGCCCGTCCGGACACTGAAGCTTTCTTT.

The rearrangement joins TRBV7-8 to TRBJ2-7, with D perhaps TRBD1 (5 bases). V lost 6 bases and J 6 bases, leaving 24 bases between the germline ends. Germline loops: CDR1 SGHVS, CDR2 FQNEAQ. The length of the CDR3 is 16 residues. CDR3: CASSRSQSTGSGEQYF. CDR3 coding DNA: TGTGCCAGCAGTCGTAGTCAGTCCACAGGTAGTGGCGAGCAGTACTTC.

CDR3 sequence: CASSAGQGRAGGYTF. For the CDR3, the DNA is TGTGCCAGCAGCGCGGGACAGGGCAGGGCGGGTGGCTACACCTTC. V usage is TRBV9 and J usage is TRBJ1-2; 9 positions agree with TRBD1. The J segment lost 7 bases and the V segment lost 3 bases, leaving 10 bases of the junction unmatched. The germline V gene has CDR1 SGDLS and CDR2 YYNGEE. CDR3 length: 15 residues.

The rearrangement uses TRBV5-1 and TRBJ2-1; D not certain. V gave up 0 bases and J gave up 4 bases, with 14 bases separating them. CDR3 length: 16 residues. Germline V gene data show CDR1 as SGHRS and CDR2 as YFSETQ. In DNA form, the CDR3 reads TGCGCCAGCAGCTTGGGGCAAACCACCGCTTACAATGAGCAGTTCTTC. This codes for CASSLGQTTAYNEQFF. The whole variable domain, filled in from reference TRBV5-1 and TRBJ2-1, reads KAGVTQTPRYLIKTRGQQVTLSCSPISGHRSVSWYQQTPGQGLQFLFEYFSETQRNKGNFPGRFSGRQFSNSRSEMNVSTLELGDSALYLCASSLGQTTAYNEQFFGPGTRLTVL.